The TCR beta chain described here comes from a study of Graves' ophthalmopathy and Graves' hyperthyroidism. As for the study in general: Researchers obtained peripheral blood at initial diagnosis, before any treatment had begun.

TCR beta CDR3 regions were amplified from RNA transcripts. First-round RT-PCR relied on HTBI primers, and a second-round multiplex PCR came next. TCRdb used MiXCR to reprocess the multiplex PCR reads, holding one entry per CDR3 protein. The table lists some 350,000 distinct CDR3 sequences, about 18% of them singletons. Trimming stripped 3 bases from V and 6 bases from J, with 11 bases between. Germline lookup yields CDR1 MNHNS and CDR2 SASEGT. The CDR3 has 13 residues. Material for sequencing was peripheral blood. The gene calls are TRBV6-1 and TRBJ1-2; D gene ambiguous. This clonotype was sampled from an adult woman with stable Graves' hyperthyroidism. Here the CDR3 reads CASSDGGIDGYTF. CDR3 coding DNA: TGTGCCAGCAGTGATGGAGGGATTGATGGCTACACCTTC.